This is a list of T cell receptor beta chains from one sample in a study of T cell responses to AZD1222 COVID-19 vaccine. Profiled with immunoSEQ multiplex PCR; TCRdb holds only in-frame clones, not every one. The repertoire has roughly 120,000 clones, more than 85% of them found once; the top ten carry around 9.4%. The starting material was peripheral blood, obtained on day 0 of AZD1222 vaccination. The receptors shown here come from an adult in good health. Both conserved end residues are part of each CDR3. Fields, in order: V gene, clone size, J gene, D gene, CDR3 protein, CDR3 DNA. The D gene is left open where the match is weak. Not every row has a clone size; where given, it reads once, few, many or a size class.

TRBV7-9	.	TRBJ1-2	.	CASSSLDGGEGYTF	TGTGCCAGCAGCTCCCTTGACGGGGGCGAAGGCTACACCTTC
TRBV9	.	TRBJ2-7	.	CASSVGRGAASYEQYF	TGTGCCAGCAGCGTAGGGAGGGGGGCGGCCTCCTACGAGCAGTACTTC
TRBV6-5	.	TRBJ1-2	TRBD1	CASSYQDRDRGYTF	TGTGCCAGCAGTTACCAGGACAGGGATAGGGGCTACACCTTC
TRBV27	.	TRBJ2-2	TRBD1	CATAIIQGTGELFF	TGTGCCACCGCGATAATACAGGGGACCGGGGAGCTGTTTTTT
TRBV28	few	TRBJ2-7	.	CASKQGHTYEQYF	TGTGCCAGCAAACAAGGGCATACCTACGAGCAGTACTTC
TRBV19	.	TRBJ1-5	TRBD1	CASMGRGQGNQPQHF	TGTGCCAGTATGGGGAGGGGACAGGGCAATCAGCCCCAGCATTTT
TRBV27	few	TRBJ2-7	.	CASSLFGMGYEQYF	TGTGCCAGCAGTTTATTTGGAATGGGATACGAGCAGTACTTC
TRBV28	.	TRBJ1-5	.	CASSLSDSNQPQHF	TGTGCCAGCAGTTTATCGGACAGCAATCAGCCCCAGCATTTT
TRBV18	.	TRBJ1-2	.	CASSQTGGSGYTF	TGTGCCAGCTCCCAAACAGGAGGTAGTGGCTACACCTTC
TRBV7-3	once	TRBJ1-1	.	CASSPGPRGTEAFF	TGTGCCAGCAGCCCAGGGCCCCGGGGCACTGAAGCTTTCTTT
TRBV6-5	.	TRBJ1-2	TRBD1	CATYRGLYGYTF	TGTGCCACCTACAGGGGGCTCTATGGCTACACCTTC
TRBV27	once	TRBJ1-1	TRBD1	CASSLLDRGLTFF	TGTGCCAGCAGTTTATTGGACAGGGGTTTGACTTTCTTT
TRBV11-1	.	TRBJ2-1	TRBD1	CASSLSRDRGYNEQFF	TGTGCCAGCAGCTTATCTAGGGACAGAGGCTACAATGAGCAGTTCTTC
TRBV30	.	TRBJ2-7	TRBD1	CAWRGQGRTYEQYF	TGTGCCTGGAGGGGACAGGGGAGGACCTACGAGCAGTACTTC
TRBV11-3	.	TRBJ1-4	.	CASRRTGNNEKLFF	TGTGCCAGCAGGAGAACAGGAAATAATGAAAAACTGTTTTTT
TRBV19	.	TRBJ1-5	TRBD1	CASSIGGQGVNQPQHF	TGTGCCAGTAGTATAGGGGGACAGGGGGTCAATCAGCCCCAGCATTTT
TRBV27	.	TRBJ1-2	TRBD1	CASSSRLTGGYGYTF	TGTGCCAGCAGTTCTCGCCTGACAGGGGGCTATGGCTACACCTTC
TRBV6-5	.	TRBJ2-2	.	CASSYSEGLTGELFF	TGTGCCAGCAGTTACTCCGAAGGGTTGACCGGGGAGCTGTTTTTT
TRBV28	.	TRBJ1-1	TRBD1	CASRPQGGSTEAFF	TGTGCCAGCAGACCCCAGGGGGGGAGCACTGAAGCTTTCTTT
TRBV28	.	TRBJ1-6	TRBD1	CASSLRQGQGLGGDSPLHF	TGTGCCAGCAGTTTACGACAGGGACAAGGATTGGGGGGTGATTCACCCCTCCACTTT
TRBV7-3	.	TRBJ2-1	.	CASSLGDYNEQFF	TGTGCCAGCAGCTTAGGGGATTACAATGAGCAGTTCTTC
TRBV9	.	TRBJ1-3	TRBD1	CASSGNPGQFSGNTIYF	TGTGCCAGCAGTGGGAACCCGGGACAGTTCTCTGGAAACACCATATATTTT
TRBV4-2	.	TRBJ1-6	.	CASSQADNSPLHF	TGTGCCAGCAGCCAGGCGGATAATTCACCCCTCCACTTT
TRBV4-1	few	TRBJ1-5	TRBD1	CASSQGSGQGSNQPQHF	TGCGCCAGCAGCCAAGGATCAGGACAGGGAAGCAATCAGCCCCAGCATTTT
TRBV29-1	.	TRBJ1-1	.	CSVALNTEAFF	TGCAGCGTTGCCCTGAACACTGAAGCTTTCTTT
TRBV24-1	.	TRBJ1-5	.	CATSLEGNQPQHF	TGTGCCACCAGTTTAGAAGGAAATCAGCCCCAGCATTTT
TRBV30	.	TRBJ1-2	.	CAWGEWQLGNYGYTF	TGTGCCTGGGGGGAGTGGCAGCTTGGAAACTATGGCTACACCTTC
TRBV7-6	few	TRBJ1-3	.	CASSPGLSSGNTIYF	TGTGCCAGCAGCCCTGGTCTCAGCTCTGGAAACACCATATATTTT
TRBV7-2	once	TRBJ2-3	.	CASSPGHTDTQYF	TGTGCCAGCAGTCCGGGGCACACAGATACGCAGTATTTT
TRBV2	.	TRBJ2-7	.	CASIAEDGSYEQYF	TGTGCCAGCATTGCCGAAGATGGGTCCTACGAGCAGTACTTC
TRBV6-6	.	TRBJ2-3	TRBD2	CASAYGGRATDTQYF	TGTGCCAGCGCGTACGGCGGGAGGGCTACAGATACGCAGTATTTT
TRBV11-2	.	TRBJ2-7	.	CASSSLISSSYEQYF	TGTGCCAGCAGCTCGCTGATATCGAGCTCCTACGAGCAGTACTTC
TRBV2	.	TRBJ2-7	.	CASSAVRGAYEQYF	TGTGCCAGCAGTGCGGTCAGGGGAGCCTACGAGCAGTACTTC
TRBV4-1	.	TRBJ2-7	TRBD1	CASSLTGEVHEQYF	TGCGCCAGCAGCCTGACAGGGGAAGTCCACGAGCAGTACTTC
TRBV3-1/TRBV3-2	.	TRBJ2-1	.	CASSQVERYNEQFF	TGTGCCAGCAGCCAAGTGGAGAGATACAATGAGCAGTTCTTC
TRBV6-6	.	TRBJ2-3	TRBD2	CASSPRSGLAVGGTQYF	TGTGCCAGCAGTCCCCGCAGCGGACTAGCGGTTGGAGGTACGCAGTATTTT
TRBV4-2	.	TRBJ2-7	.	CASSQTQGWAYEQYF	TGTGCCAGCAGCCAGACACAGGGTTGGGCCTACGAGCAGTACTTC
TRBV2	.	TRBJ2-1	TRBD1	CASSAGTAYNEQFF	TGTGCCAGCAGCGCCGGGACAGCCTACAATGAGCAGTTCTTC
TRBV11-2	.	TRBJ1-3	.	CASSLAGPQNTIYF	TGTGCCAGCAGCTTAGCAGGGCCGCAAAACACCATATATTTT
TRBV3-1/TRBV3-2	.	TRBJ1-6	.	CASSQGQNNSPLHF	TGTGCCAGCAGCCAAGGTCAGAACAATTCACCCCTCCACTTT
TRBV18	few	TRBJ2-7	.	CASSDGRQGQGQYF	TGTGCCAGCTCTGACGGTCGGCAGGGTCAAGGGCAGTACTTC
TRBV7-9	.	TRBJ1-4	TRBD1	CASSRDSANEKLFF	TGTGCCAGCAGCCGGGACAGCGCAAATGAAAAACTGTTTTTT
TRBV6-5	once	TRBJ2-7	TRBD2	CASSIGGSSYEQYF	TGTGCCAGCAGTATCGGGGGGAGCTCCTACGAGCAGTACTTC
TRBV7-9	.	TRBJ2-4	.	CASSLLLPGAKNIQYF	TGTGCCAGCAGCTTACTACTCCCTGGGGCCAAAAACATTCAGTACTTC
TRBV7-2	.	TRBJ1-3	.	CASSLGGVSGNTIYF	TGTGCCAGCAGCTTGGGGGGGGTCTCTGGAAACACCATATATTTT
TRBV11-2	few	TRBJ1-2	.	CASSSLRSGYGYTF	TGTGCCAGCAGCTCCCTCCGGTCGGGCTATGGCTACACCTTC
TRBV4-1	.	TRBJ2-7	TRBD1	CASSHTGTGSYEQYF	TGCGCCAGCAGCCATACCGGGACAGGGTCCTACGAGCAGTACTTC
TRBV4-2	once	TRBJ2-7	TRBD2	CASSQPGTSAEQYF	TGTGCCAGCAGCCAACCCGGGACTAGCGCCGAGCAGTACTTC
TRBV6-5	.	TRBJ2-2	.	CASSYEGPGELFF	TGTGCCAGCAGTTATGAGGGTCCCGGGGAGCTGTTTTTT
TRBV15	.	TRBJ2-1	.	CATSRENDPYNEQFF	TGTGCCACCAGCAGAGAGAACGACCCGTACAATGAGCAGTTCTTC
TRBV6-5	once	TRBJ2-7	TRBD1	CASSQRDSYEQYF	TGTGCCAGCAGTCAAAGGGACAGCTACGAGCAGTACTTC
TRBV27	.	TRBJ2-3	.	CASSLGEPDTQYF	TGTGCCAGCAGTTTGGGAGAACCAGATACGCAGTATTTT
TRBV11-2	.	TRBJ2-7	.	CASTPAGLTYEQYF	TGTGCCAGCACCCCAGCAGGGTTGACCTACGAGCAGTACTTC